The entry below describes one T cell receptor (beta chain). Its recognized antigen is unknown. No base quality information exists; no much larger clone differs at one position. This sample was included in a study of T cell changes during pregnancy in multiple sclerosis (dated by TCRdb to the late 2010s). Background for the entire study: The study examined how the T cell repertoire changed over the course of pregnancy in women with multiple sclerosis.

Trimming leaves V shorter by 6 bases and J shorter by 3 bases, with the junction holding 0 bases beyond the gene matches. The CDR3, cysteine through phenylalanine, is 12 amino acids long. The only DNA kept is the CDR3, 36 bases in frame from the first base. Based on the germline V gene, the CDR1 and CDR2 sequences are MNHEY and SVGAGI. The library came from the immunoSEQ multiplex PCR assay. TCRdb's version of the immuneACCESS table is confined to in-frame rearrangements and falls short of the full clone set. An unresolved V gene accounts for under half of the shortfall where checked; the remainder is of unknown origin. The sample data list about 66,000 clones, and less than 95% of these were observed just once. Approximately 1.5% of the sample is taken by the ten largest.

The sequence is built from TRBV6-5 and TRBJ2-7; TRBD1 fits 9 bases in the junction. The input for sequencing was peripheral blood, taken in the third trimester of pregnancy. The TCR sequence derives from a female donor with multiple sclerosis, enrolled in a pregnancy study. CDR3 reads: CASRDRGYEQYF. The DNA sequence reads TGTGCCAGCAGGGACAGGGGCTACGAGCAGTACTTC.